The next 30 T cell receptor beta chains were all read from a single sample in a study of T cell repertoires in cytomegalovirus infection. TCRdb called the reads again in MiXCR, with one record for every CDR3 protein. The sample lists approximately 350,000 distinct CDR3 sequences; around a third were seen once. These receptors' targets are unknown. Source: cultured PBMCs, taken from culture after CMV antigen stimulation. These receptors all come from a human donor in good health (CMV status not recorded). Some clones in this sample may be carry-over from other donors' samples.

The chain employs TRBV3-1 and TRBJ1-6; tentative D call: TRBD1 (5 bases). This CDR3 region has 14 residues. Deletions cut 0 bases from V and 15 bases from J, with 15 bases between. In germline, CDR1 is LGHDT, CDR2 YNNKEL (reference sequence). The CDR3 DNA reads TGTGCCAGCAGCCAAGATCATCTGGGGAGGGGCCTCCACTTT. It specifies CASSQDHLGRGLHF.

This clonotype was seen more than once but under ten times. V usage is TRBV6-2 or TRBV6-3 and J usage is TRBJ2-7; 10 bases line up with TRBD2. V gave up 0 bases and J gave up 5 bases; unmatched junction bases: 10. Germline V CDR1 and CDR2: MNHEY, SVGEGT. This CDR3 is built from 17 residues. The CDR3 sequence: CASSYSTVPSGRNEQYF. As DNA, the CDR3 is TGTGCCAGCAGTTACTCGACCGTCCCTAGCGGGAGAAACGAGCAGTACTTC.

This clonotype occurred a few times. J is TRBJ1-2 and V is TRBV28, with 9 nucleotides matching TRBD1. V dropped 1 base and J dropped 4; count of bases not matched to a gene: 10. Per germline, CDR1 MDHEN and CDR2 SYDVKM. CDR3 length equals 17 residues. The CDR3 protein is CASSLSLGTGIPYGYTF. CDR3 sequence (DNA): TGTGCCAGCAGTTTATCCTTGGGGACAGGGATTCCCTATGGCTACACCTTC.

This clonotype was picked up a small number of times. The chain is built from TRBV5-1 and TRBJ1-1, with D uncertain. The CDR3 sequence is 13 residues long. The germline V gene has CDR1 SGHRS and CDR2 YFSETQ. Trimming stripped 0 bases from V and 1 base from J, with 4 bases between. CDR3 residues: CASSLAKNTEAFF. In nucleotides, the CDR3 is TGCGCCAGCAGCTTGGCGAAGAACACTGAAGCTTTCTTT.

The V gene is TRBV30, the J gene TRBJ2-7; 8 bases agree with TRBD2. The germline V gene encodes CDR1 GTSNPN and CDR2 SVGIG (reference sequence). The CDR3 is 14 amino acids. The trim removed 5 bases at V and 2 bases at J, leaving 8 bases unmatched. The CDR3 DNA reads TGTGCCTGGCTATGGTCAGCGGGGGCCTACGAGCAGTACGTC. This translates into CAWLWSAGAYEQYV.

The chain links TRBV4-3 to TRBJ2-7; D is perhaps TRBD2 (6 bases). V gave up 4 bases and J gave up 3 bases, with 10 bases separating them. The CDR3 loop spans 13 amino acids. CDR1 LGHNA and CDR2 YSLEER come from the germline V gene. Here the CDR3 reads CASSLRLVYEQYF. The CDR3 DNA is TGCGCCAGCAGCCTAAGACTAGTCTACGAGCAGTACTTC.

CDR3 sequence: CASSTLAGGLSSGANVLTF. Here the CDR3 DNA reads TGCGCCAGCAGCACTTTAGCGGGAGGTCTTAGCTCTGGGGCCAACGTCCTGACTTTC. The V call is TRBV5-1, the J call TRBJ2-6; 10 bases fit TRBD2. Germline CDR1 SGHRS, CDR2 YFSETQ. Unmatched junction bases numbered 10, after V lost 4 bases and J lost 0 bases. The CDR3 spans 19 residues.

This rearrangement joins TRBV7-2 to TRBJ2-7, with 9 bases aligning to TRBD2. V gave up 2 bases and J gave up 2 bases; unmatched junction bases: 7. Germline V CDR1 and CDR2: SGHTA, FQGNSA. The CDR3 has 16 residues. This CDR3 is CASSLNRAGGTYEQYF. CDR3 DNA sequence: TGTGCCAGCAGCTTAAATCGAGCGGGAGGAACCTACGAGCAGTACTTC. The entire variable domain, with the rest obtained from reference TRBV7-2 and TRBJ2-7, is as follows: GAGVSQSPSNKVTEKGKDVELRCDPISGHTALYWYRQSLGQGLEFLIYFQGNSAPDKSGLPSDRFSAERTGGSVSTLTIQRTQQEDSAVYLCASSLNRAGGTYEQYFGPGTRLTVT.

CDR3 residues: CASNDLSQGSGSYNEQFF. CDR3 DNA: TGTGCCAGCAACGACTTATCACAGGGATCCGGCTCCTACAATGAGCAGTTCTTC. The chain employs TRBV5-4 and TRBJ2-1, with TRBD1 as a possible D gene (6 bases). Between the trimmed V and J ends, which lost 6 bases and 0 bases, there was a span of 22 bases. The germline V gene has CDR1 SGHNT and CDR2 YYREEE (reference sequence). The CDR3 sequence is 18 residues long.

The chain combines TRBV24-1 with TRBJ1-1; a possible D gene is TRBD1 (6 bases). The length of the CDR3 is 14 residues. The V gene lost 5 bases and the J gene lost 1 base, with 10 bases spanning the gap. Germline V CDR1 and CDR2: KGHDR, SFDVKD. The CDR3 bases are TGTGCCACCAGTGGGACAGCTAAGAACACTGAAGCTTTCTTT. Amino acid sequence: CATSGTAKNTEAFF.

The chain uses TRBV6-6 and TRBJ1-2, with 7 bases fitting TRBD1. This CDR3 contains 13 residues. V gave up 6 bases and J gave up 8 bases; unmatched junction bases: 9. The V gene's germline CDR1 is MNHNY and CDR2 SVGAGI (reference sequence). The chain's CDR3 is CASSPRQGQGYTF. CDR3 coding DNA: TGTGCCAGCAGCCCCAGACAGGGACAAGGCTACACCTTC.

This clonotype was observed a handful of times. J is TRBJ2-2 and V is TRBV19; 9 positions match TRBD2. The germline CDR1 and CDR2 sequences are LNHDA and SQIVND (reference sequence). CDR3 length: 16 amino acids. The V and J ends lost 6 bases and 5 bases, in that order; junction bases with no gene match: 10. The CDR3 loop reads CASRALAGHYTGELFF. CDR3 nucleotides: TGTGCCAGTAGGGCACTAGCGGGTCACTATACCGGGGAGCTGTTTTTT.

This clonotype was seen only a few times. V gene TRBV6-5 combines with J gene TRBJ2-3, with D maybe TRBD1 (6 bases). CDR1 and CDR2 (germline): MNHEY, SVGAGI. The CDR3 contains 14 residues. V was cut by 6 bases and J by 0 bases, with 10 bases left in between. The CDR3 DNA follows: TGTGCCAGCAGGAACGGACAGAGCACAGATACGCAGTATTTT. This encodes CASRNGQSTDTQYF.

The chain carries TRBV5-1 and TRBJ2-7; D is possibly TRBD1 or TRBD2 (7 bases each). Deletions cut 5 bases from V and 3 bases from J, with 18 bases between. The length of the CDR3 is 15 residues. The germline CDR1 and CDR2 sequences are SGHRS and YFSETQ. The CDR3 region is CASRRAGQINYEQYF. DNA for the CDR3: TGCGCCAGCAGGCGAGCGGGACAGATAAACTACGAGCAGTACTTC.

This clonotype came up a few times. CDR3 residues: CASSSGTYNSPLHF. CDR3 sequence (DNA): TGCGCCAGCAGCTCAGGAACCTATAATTCACCCCTCCACTTT. The chain links TRBV5-1 to TRBJ1-6; D is unclear. Germline CDR1 and CDR2: SGHRS and YFSETQ. The CDR3 is made up of 14 amino acids. Trimming took off 3 bases at V and 2 bases at J, with 6 bases between the two ends.

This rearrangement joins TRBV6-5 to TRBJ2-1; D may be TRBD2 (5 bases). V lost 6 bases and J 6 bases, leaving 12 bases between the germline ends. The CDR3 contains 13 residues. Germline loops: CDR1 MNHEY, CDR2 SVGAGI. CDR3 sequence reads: CASRGLAGNEQFF. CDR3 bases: TGTGCCAGCAGAGGCCTGGCGGGCAATGAGCAGTTCTTC.

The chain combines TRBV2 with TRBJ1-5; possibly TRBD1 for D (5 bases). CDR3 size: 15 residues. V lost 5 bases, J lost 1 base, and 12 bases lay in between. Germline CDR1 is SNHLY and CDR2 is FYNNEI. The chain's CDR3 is CASSQGAASNQPQHF. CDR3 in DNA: TGTGCCAGCAGTCAAGGGGCGGCAAGCAATCAGCCCCAGCATTTT.

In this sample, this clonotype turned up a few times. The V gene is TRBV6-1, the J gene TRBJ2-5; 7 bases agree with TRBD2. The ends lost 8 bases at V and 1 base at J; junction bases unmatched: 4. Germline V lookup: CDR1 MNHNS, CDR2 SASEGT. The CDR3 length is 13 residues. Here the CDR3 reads CASGRLAQETQYF. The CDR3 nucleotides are TGTGCCAGCGGGAGACTAGCCCAAGAGACCCAGTACTTC.

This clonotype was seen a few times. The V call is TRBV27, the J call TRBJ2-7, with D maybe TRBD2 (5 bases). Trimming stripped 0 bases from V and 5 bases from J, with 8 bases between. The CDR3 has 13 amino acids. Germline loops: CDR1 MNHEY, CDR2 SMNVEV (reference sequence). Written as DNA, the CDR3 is TGTGCCAGCAGTTTATCGCGGGCCGACGAGCAGTACTTC. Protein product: CASSLSRADEQYF.

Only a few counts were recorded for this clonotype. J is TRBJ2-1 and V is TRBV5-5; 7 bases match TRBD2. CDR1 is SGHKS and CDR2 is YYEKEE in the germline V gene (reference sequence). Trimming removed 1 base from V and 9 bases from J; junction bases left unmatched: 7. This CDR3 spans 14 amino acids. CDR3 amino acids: CASSLLAADGEQFF. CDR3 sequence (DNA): TGTGCCAGCAGCTTGCTAGCGGCAGACGGTGAGCAGTTCTTC.

The CDR3 loop is CASSWGLAGELYNEQFF. The DNA of the CDR3 is TGTGCCAGCAGCTGGGGACTAGCGGGAGAATTGTACAATGAGCAGTTCTTC. This rearrangement joins TRBV5-6 to TRBJ2-1; 14 positions match TRBD2. With V trimmed by 3 bases and J by 4 bases, 6 bases remained unmatched. The CDR3 extends over 17 amino acids. Germline loops: CDR1 SGHDT, CDR2 YYEEEE.

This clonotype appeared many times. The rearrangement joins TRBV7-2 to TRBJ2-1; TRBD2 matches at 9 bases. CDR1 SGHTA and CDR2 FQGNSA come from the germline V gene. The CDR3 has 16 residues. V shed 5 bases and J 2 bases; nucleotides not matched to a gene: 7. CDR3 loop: CASSPLTSGPYNEQFF. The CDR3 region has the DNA TGTGCCAGCAGCCCTTTGACTAGCGGCCCCTACAATGAGCAGTTCTTC.

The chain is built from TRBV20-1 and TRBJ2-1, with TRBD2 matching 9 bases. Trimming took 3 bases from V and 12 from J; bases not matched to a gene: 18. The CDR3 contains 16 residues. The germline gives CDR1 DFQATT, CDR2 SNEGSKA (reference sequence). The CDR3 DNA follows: TGCAGTGCTAGTCGTCTAGCGGGGTCCCTCGTTCTTGTGCAGTTCTTC. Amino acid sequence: CSASRLAGSLVLVQFF.

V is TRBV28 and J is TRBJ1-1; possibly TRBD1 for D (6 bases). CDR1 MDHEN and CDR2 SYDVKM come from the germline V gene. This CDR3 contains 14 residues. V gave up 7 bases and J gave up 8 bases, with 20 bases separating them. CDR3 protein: CASTAWVGAEEAFF. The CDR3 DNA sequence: TGTGCCAGCACCGCCTGGGTGGGGGCGGAGGAAGCTTTCTTT.

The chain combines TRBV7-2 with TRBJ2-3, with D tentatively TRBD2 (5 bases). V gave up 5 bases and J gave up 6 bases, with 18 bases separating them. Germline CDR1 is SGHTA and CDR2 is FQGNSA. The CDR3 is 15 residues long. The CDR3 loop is CASSRRGFPPDTQYF. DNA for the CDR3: TGTGCCAGCAGCCGACGGGGATTCCCACCCGATACGCAGTATTTT.

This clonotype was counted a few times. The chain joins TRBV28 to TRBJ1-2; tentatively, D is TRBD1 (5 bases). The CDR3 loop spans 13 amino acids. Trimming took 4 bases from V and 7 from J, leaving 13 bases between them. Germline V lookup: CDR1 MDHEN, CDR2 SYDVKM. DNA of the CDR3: TGTGCCAGCAGTTCGGCTCAGGGTAGTGGCTACACCTTC. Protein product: CASSSAQGSGYTF.

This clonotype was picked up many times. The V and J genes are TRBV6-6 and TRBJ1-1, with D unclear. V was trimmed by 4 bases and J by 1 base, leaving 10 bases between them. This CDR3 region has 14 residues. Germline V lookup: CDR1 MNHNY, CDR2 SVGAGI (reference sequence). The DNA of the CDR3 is TGTGCCAGCAGTTTGACGGGGTGGAACACTGAAGCTTTCTTT. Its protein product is CASSLTGWNTEAFF.

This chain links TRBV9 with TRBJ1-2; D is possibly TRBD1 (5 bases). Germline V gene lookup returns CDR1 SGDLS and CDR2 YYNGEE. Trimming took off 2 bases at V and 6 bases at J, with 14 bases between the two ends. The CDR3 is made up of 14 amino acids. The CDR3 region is CASSVGALDNGYTF. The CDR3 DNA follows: TGTGCCAGCAGCGTCGGGGCCCTTGATAATGGCTACACCTTC. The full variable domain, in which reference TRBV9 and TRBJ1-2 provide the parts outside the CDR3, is DSGVTQTPKHLITATGQRVTLRCSPRSGDLSVYWYQQSLDQGLQFLIQYYNGEERAKGNILERFSAQQFPDLHSELNLSSLELGDSALYFCASSVGALDNGYTFGSGTRLTVV.

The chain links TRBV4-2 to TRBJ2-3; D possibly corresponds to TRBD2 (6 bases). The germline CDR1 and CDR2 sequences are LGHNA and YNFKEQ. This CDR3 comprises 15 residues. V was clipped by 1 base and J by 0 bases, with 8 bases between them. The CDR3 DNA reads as TGTGCCAGCAGCCAAGTGGGGACTAGCACAGATACGCAGTATTTT. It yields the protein CASSQVGTSTDTQYF.

The CDR3 region has the DNA TGCGCCAGCAGCCAGGGAGAACAGGGGAGTCAGCCCCAGCATTTT. This gives the protein CASSQGEQGSQPQHF. The chain recombines TRBV4-1 with TRBJ1-5; TRBD1 aligns across 7 bases. The CDR3 consists of 15 residues. The germline V gene encodes CDR1 MGHRA and CDR2 YSYEKL. V shed 3 bases, J shed 6 bases, and the junction held 8 bases outside the gene matches.